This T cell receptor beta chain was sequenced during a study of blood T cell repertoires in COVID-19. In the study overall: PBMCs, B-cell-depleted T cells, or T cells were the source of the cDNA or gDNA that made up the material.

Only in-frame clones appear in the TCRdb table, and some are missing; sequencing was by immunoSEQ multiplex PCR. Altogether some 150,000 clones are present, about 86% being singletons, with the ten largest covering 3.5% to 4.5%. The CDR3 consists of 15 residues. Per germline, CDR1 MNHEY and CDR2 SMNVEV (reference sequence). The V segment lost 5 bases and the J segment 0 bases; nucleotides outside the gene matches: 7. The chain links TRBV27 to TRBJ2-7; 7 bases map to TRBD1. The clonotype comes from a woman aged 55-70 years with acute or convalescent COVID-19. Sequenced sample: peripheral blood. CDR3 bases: TGTGCCAGCAGTCCCTGGGACAGCTACTCCTACGAGCAGTACTTC. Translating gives CASSPWDSYSYEQYF.